This TCR beta chain was recovered during a study of blood T cell repertoires in COVID-19. Assay used: immunoSEQ multiplex PCR; TCRdb lists only in-frame clones, some missing. The sample holds 96,000 or so clones, 85% to 95% seen once. Germline assignment: CDR1 SGHTA and CDR2 FQGNSA. The CDR3 contains 15 residues. Trimming left V 1 base short and J 5 bases short, with 13 bases between. The sample taken for sequencing was peripheral blood. The chain uses TRBV7-2 and TRBJ2-3; maybe TRBD1 (6 bases). The source is a man aged 60 to 75 with acute or convalescent COVID-19. CDR3 loop: CASSLVGQGLDTQYF. CDR3 coding DNA: TGTGCCAGCAGCTTAGTTGGGCAGGGGTTAGATACGCAGTATTTT.